Below, 2 T cell receptor beta chains from the same sample are listed, as sequenced in a study of control samples from healthy donors and cancer patients. The repertoire was sequenced with immunoSEQ multiplex PCR; TCRdb's copy has only in-frame clones and lacks some. Here the sample spans 150,000 to 200,000 clones, around nine tenths being singletons. Sequencing was performed on blood. These TCRs come from a man aged 25 to 40 in good health.

The V call is TRBV18, the J call TRBJ2-7; the D gene is possibly TRBD2 (5 bases). This CDR3 contains 13 residues. V gave up 4 bases and J gave up 2 bases, with 9 bases separating them. The germline gives CDR1 KGHSH, CDR2 LQKENI. CDR3 DNA sequence: TGTGCCAGCTCACAGAGGGAGACCTACGAGCAGTACTTC. It codes for CASSQRETYEQYF.

This clone was found once. This chain links TRBV7-9 with TRBJ2-7; perhaps TRBD1 as D (6 bases). Germline CDR1 SEHNR, CDR2 FQNEAQ (reference sequence). CDR3 length: 14 amino acids. Trimming took 5 bases from V and 5 from J, leaving 16 bases between them. CDR3 amino acids: CASSLQGLPNEQYF. The CDR3 DNA is TGTGCCAGCAGCCTACAGGGCCTTCCTAACGAGCAGTACTTC.